What follows are 15 T cell receptor beta chains derived from one specimen sequenced in a study of T-cell reconstitution after alpha-beta-depleted transplantation in children. During its preparation, the TCRbeta library received unique molecular identifiers. TCRdb reanalysed the PCR reads using MiXCR and keeps one entry per CDR3 protein. The table includes under 450,000 distinct CDR3 sequences, about an eighth detected once. The sequenced sample was PBMCs, obtained from the stem cell graft. These receptors were taken from a human donor who donated a stem cell graft to a child with Fanconi anemia.

V gene TRBV4-3 combines with J gene TRBJ2-3; the match to TRBD2 covers 14 bases. This CDR3 has 16 residues. The germline V gene encodes CDR1 LGHNA and CDR2 YSLEER. Trimming took 4 bases from V and 5 from J; bases not matched to a gene: 5. The CDR3 reads CASSRTSGGWRDTQYF. The CDR3 coding sequence is TGCGCCAGCAGCCGGACTAGCGGGGGGTGGAGAGATACGCAGTATTTT.

V gene TRBV20-1 combines with J gene TRBJ2-5; 8 nucleotides line up with TRBD1. After removal of 6 bases from V and 3 bases from J, the junction contained 3 bases not matched to a gene. Germline V gene sequence: CDR1 DFQATT, CDR2 SNEGSKA (reference sequence). The CDR3 has 12 residues. The CDR3 sequence: CSANRGEETQYF. CDR3 DNA sequence: TGCAGTGCCAACAGGGGGGAAGAGACCCAGTACTTC.

A few counts support this clonotype. The rearrangement uses TRBV5-6 and TRBJ1-1; no reliable D call. The CDR3 is made up of 13 amino acids. The germline CDR1 and CDR2 sequences are SGHDT and YYEEEE. V was shortened by 2 bases and J by 11 bases, with 16 bases between the two germline ends. As DNA, the CDR3 is TGTGCCAGCAGCTTTACGCGGGGTGAGGCGGCTTTCTTT. This translates into CASSFTRGEAAFF. The variable domain in full, completed from reference TRBV5-6 and TRBJ1-1, reads DAGVTQSPTHLIKTRGQQVTLRCSPKSGHDTVSWYQQALGQGPQFIFQYYEEEERQRGNFPDRFSGHQFPNYSSELNVNALLLGDSALYLCASSFTRGEAAFFGQGTRLTVV.

Only a few counts were recorded for this clonotype. The gene calls are TRBV19 and TRBJ1-1; D is perhaps TRBD1 (5 bases). Trimming stripped 5 bases from V and 2 bases from J, with 9 bases between. The CDR3 runs 13 residues. Germline values: CDR1 LNHDA, CDR2 SQIVND (reference sequence). The CDR3 DNA reads as TGTGCCAGTAGTGCCCGGGACAACACTGAAGCTTTCTTT. It codes for CASSARDNTEAFF.

V is TRBV5-1 and J is TRBJ2-2, with D unclear. Germline loops: CDR1 SGHRS, CDR2 YFSETQ. This CDR3 is built from 14 residues. Trimming removed 2 bases at V and 0 bases at J, with 5 bases between. DNA for the CDR3: TGCGCCAGCAGCTTCTGGACGAACACCGGGGAGCTGTTTTTT. As protein: CASSFWTNTGELFF.

A single count supports this clonotype. The V gene is TRBV10-1, the J gene TRBJ2-4, with D possibly matching TRBD2 (5 bases). Trimming pared 1 base from V and 1 base from J, leaving 11 bases between. Germline V gene data show CDR1 as WNHNN and CDR2 as SYGVQD (reference sequence). The CDR3 sequence is 16 residues long. The CDR3 region is CASSEYPGMAKNIQYF. CDR3 in DNA: TGCGCCAGCAGTGAGTACCCCGGGATGGCCAAAAACATTCAGTACTTC.

The table lists this clonotype with many counts. J is TRBJ2-2 and V is TRBV12-3 or TRBV12-4, with no clear D. The V and J ends lost 6 bases and 14 bases respectively, with 16 bases between them. The CDR3 length is 12 residues. The CDR3 nucleotides read TGTGCCAGCAGCCTCCGGAGTGGGAAACTGTTTTTT. Encoded protein: CASSLRSGKLFF.

This clonotype was detected only a few times. This chain connects TRBV20-1 to TRBJ2-7; no firm D call. The CDR3 extends over 12 amino acids. Per the germline V gene, CDR1 is DFQATT and CDR2 is SNEGSKA (reference sequence). Trimming removed 3 bases from V and 1 base from J, with 7 bases in between. The CDR3 loop is CSASSTSYEQYV. In nucleotides, the CDR3 is TGCAGTGCTAGTTCCACATCCTACGAGCAGTACGTC.

V usage is TRBV20-1 and J usage is TRBJ2-6; tentative D call: TRBD2 (5 bases). The CDR3 runs to 14 residues. The V gene lost 5 bases and the J gene lost 0 bases, with 8 bases spanning the gap. From germline, CDR1 is DFQATT and CDR2 SNEGSKA (reference sequence). This CDR3 is CSAPRDSGANVLTF. The CDR3 DNA reads as TGCAGTGCTCCTCGGGACTCTGGGGCCAACGTCCTGACTTTC.

V usage is TRBV2 and J usage is TRBJ1-1, with D perhaps matching TRBD1 (5 bases). V lost 11 bases and J 2 bases, leaving 15 bases between the germline ends. Germline loops: CDR1 SNHLY, CDR2 FYNNEI. CDR3 length equals 13 residues. The CDR3 DNA is TGTGCCGGCAACAGGTTATCTAACACTGAAGCTTTCTTT. Translation: CAGNRLSNTEAFF.

This clonotype occurred a few times. The chain employs TRBV11-2 and TRBJ1-1, with a tentative D call TRBD1 (6 bases). From germline, CDR1 is SGHAT and CDR2 FQNNGV. V lost 5 bases and J lost 6, with 16 bases in between. The CDR3 covers 14 residues. For the CDR3, the DNA is TGTGCCAGCAGCCCCCATCGGGGGGCCGCTGAAGCTTTCTTT. Residues: CASSPHRGAAEAFF.

This clonotype turned up a few times. The rearrangement joins TRBV5-1 to TRBJ1-1; D remains ambiguous. Germline CDR1 is SGHRS and CDR2 is YFSETQ. The V and J ends lost 5 bases and 3 bases respectively, with 17 bases between them. This CDR3 spans 15 amino acids. The CDR3 reads CASSHRHQSDTEAFF. The CDR3 nucleotides are TGCGCCAGCAGTCACCGACATCAATCAGACACTGAAGCTTTCTTT.

The chain employs TRBV2 and TRBJ1-5; D gene unclear. The CDR3 is 13 amino acids. Germline lookup yields CDR1 SNHLY and CDR2 FYNNEI. Trimming stripped 2 bases from V and 7 bases from J, with 9 bases between. The CDR3: CASSEPGRQPQHF. DNA of the CDR3: TGTGCCAGCAGTGAACCAGGACGACAGCCCCAGCATTTT.

The chain combines TRBV20-1 with TRBJ2-1; 12 bases align to TRBD2. This CDR3 comprises 14 residues. The germline CDR1 and CDR2 sequences are DFQATT and SNEGSKA (reference sequence). Trimming took 2 bases from V and 5 from J; bases not matched to a gene: 1. The CDR3 DNA sequence: TGCAGTGCTAGAAGACTAGCGGGGGACAATGAGCAGTTCTTC. It codes for CSARRLAGDNEQFF.

This clonotype was counted a few times. The CDR3 coding sequence is TGCGCCAGCAGCGCAAGACAGAACACCGGGGAGCTGTTTTTT. Translating it yields CASSARQNTGELFF. V usage is TRBV4-3 and J usage is TRBJ2-2; D unclear. The V end lost 5 bases, the J end lost 1 base, and 8 bases lay between the germline ends. Germline V gene data show CDR1 as LGHNA and CDR2 as YSLEER. The CDR3 length is 14 residues.